Sequencing of this T cell receptor beta chain was carried out in a study of TIL therapy for anti-PD-1-resistant metastatic lung cancer. Study information: Median tumor PD-L1 proportion score was under 6.5%.

Time point: pre-treatment sample, taken before nivolumab and TIL therapy. Most excised metastases sampled were pleural nodules or supraclavicular lymph nodes. This CDR3 region has 16 residues. The germline V gene has CDR1 SGHTA and CDR2 FQGNSA. Trimming shortened V by 5 bases and J by 2 bases, and 16 bases separated the two germline ends. The immunoSEQ assay was v3. Survey-level samples got 1.5 million to 2.5 million read pairs; deep-level samples got roughly 4.5-6 million. TCRdb keeps only in-frame clones here, not all; method: immunoSEQ multiplex PCR. The sample carries 7,000 to 9,000 clones, around 74% recorded once.

The gene calls are TRBV7-2 and TRBJ1-5, with TRBD1 as a possible D gene (6 bases). The material was tumor tissue, obtained at baseline. This sequence was found in a person between 30 and 79 years old with non-small cell lung cancer. This CDR3 is CASSIPTGSRNQPQHF. The CDR3 DNA follows: TGTGCCAGCAGCATTCCTACAGGGTCCCGCAATCAGCCCCAGCATTTT.